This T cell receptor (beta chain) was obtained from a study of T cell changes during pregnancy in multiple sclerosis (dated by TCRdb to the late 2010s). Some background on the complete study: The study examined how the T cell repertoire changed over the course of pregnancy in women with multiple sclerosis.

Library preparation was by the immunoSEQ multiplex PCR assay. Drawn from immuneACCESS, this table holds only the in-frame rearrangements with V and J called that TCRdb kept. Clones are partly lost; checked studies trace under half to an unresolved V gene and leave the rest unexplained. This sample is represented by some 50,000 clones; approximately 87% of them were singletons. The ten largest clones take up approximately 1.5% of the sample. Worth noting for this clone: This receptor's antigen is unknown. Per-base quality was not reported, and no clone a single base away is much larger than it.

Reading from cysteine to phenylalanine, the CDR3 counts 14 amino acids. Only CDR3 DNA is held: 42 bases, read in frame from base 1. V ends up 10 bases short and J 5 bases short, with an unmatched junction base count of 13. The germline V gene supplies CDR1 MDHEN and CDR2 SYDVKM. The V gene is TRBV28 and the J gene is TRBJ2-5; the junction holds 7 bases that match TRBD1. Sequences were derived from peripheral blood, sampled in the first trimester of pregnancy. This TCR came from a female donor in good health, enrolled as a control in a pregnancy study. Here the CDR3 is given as CATSPRGLRETQYF. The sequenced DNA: TGTGCCACATCTCCGAGGGGGCTCAGGGAGACCCAGTACTTC.